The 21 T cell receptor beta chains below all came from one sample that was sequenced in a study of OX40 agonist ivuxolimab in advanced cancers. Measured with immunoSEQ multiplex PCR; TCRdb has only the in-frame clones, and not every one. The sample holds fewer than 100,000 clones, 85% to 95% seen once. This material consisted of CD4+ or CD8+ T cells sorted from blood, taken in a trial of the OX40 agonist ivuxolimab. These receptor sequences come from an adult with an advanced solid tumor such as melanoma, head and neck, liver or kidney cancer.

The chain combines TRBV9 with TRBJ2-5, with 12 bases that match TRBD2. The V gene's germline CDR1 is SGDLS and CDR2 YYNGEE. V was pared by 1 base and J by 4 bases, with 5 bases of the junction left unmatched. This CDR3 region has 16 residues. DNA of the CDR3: TGTGCCAGCAGCGTAAGGTCTAGCGGGGGGGCAGAGACCCAGTACTTC. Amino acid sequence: CASSVRSSGGAETQYF.

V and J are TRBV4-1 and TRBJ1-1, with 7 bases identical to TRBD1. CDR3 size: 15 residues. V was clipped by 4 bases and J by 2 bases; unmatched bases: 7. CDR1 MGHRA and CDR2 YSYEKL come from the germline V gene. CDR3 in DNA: TGCGCCAGCAGCCCCAAGACAGGGCCTAACACTGAAGCTTTCTTT. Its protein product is CASSPKTGPNTEAFF.

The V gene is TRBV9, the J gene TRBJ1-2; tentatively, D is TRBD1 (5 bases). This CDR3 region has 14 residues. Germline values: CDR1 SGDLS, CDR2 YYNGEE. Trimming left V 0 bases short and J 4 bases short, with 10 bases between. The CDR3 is CASSVAQGSYGYTF. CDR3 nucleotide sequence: TGTGCCAGCAGCGTAGCTCAGGGAAGCTATGGCTACACCTTC.

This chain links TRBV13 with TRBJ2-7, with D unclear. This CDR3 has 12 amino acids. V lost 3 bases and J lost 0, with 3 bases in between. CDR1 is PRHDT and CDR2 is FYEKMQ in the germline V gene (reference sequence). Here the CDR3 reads CASSFHSYEQYF. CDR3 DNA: TGTGCCAGCAGCTTCCACTCCTACGAGCAGTACTTC.

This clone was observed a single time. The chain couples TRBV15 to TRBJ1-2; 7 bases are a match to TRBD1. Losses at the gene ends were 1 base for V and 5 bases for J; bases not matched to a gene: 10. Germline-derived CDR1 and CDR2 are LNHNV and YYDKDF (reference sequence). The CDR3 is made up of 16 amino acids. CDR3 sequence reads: CATSRVGRGGFYGYTF. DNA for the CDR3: TGTGCCACCAGCAGAGTTGGCAGGGGGGGGTTTTATGGCTACACCTTC.

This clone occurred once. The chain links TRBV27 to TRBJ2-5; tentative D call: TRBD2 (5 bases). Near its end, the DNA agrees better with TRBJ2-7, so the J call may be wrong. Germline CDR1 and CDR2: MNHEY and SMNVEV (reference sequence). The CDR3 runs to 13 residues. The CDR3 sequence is CASRISEPYEQYF. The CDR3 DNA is TGTGCCAGCAGGATTAGCGAACCCTACGAGCAGTACTTC.

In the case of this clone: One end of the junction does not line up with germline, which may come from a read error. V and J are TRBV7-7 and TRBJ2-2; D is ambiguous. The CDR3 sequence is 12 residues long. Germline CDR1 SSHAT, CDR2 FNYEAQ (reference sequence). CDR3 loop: CASSPSSGELFF. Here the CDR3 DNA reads TGTGCTAGCAGCCCAAGCAGCGGGGAGCTGTTTTTT.

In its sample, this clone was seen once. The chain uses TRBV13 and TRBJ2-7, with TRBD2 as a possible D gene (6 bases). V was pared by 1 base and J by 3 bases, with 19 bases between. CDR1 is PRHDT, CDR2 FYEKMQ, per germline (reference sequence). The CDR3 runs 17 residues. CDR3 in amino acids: CASSLAGDTGGHYEQYF. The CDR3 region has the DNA TGTGCCAGCAGCTTAGCGGGCGACACCGGGGGTCACTACGAGCAGTACTTC.

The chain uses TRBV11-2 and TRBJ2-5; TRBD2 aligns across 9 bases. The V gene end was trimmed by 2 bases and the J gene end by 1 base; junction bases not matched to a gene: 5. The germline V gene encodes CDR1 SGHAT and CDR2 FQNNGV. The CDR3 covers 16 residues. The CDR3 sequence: CASSLFLAGPQETQYF. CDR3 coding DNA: TGTGCCAGCAGCTTATTCCTAGCGGGACCCCAAGAGACCCAGTACTTC.

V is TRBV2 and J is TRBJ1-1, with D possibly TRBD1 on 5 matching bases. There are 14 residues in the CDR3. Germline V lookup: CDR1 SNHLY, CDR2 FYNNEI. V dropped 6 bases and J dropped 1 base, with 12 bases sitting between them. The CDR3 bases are TGTGCCAGCAGATCCGACAGCTCGAACACTGAAGCTTTCTTT. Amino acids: CASRSDSSNTEAFF.

The CDR3 DNA reads TGTGCCAGTAGCCTAGGGAGTGAAGCTTTCTTT. Translating it yields CASSLGSEAFF. This chain connects TRBV19 to TRBJ1-1; no firm D call. Trimming stripped 6 bases from V and 7 bases from J, with 9 bases between. The germline V gene encodes CDR1 LNHDA and CDR2 SQIVND (reference sequence). The CDR3 has 11 residues.

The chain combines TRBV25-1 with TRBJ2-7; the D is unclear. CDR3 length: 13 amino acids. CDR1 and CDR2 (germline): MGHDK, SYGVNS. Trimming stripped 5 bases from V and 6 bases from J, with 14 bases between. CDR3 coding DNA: TGTGCCAGCAGTCATCAAGGTGGGGTCGAGCAGTACTTC. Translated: CASSHQGGVEQYF.

The CDR3: CASSQGEQFF. The DNA for the CDR3 is TGCGCCAGCAGCCAGGGTGAGCAGTTCTTC. V is TRBV10-2 and J is TRBJ2-1, with D perhaps matching TRBD1 (5 bases). This CDR3 spans 10 amino acids. Per germline, CDR1 WSHSY and CDR2 SAAADI. V lost 6 bases and J 9 bases, leaving 6 bases between the germline ends.

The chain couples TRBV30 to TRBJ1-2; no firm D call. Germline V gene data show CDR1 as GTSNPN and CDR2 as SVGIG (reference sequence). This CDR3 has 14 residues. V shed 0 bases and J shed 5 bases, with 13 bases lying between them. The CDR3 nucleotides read TGTGCCTGGAGTGTACGTCAGGCCGGGTATGGCTACACCTTC. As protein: CAWSVRQAGYGYTF.

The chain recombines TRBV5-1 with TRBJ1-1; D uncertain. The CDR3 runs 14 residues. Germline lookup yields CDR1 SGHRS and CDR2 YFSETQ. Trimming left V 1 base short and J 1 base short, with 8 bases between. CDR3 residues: CASSLRRGNTEAFF. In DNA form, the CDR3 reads TGCGCCAGCAGCTTGAGGAGAGGGAACACTGAAGCTTTCTTT.

DNA for the CDR3: TGTGCCAGCAGTGAGCGGAGCCTTCCTGAAGCTTTCTTT. Translating it yields CASSERSLPEAFF. The chain employs TRBV25-1 and TRBJ1-1; D unclear. Trimming took off 3 bases at V and 6 bases at J, with 11 bases between the two ends. The CDR3 covers 13 residues. Per germline, CDR1 MGHDK and CDR2 SYGVNS.

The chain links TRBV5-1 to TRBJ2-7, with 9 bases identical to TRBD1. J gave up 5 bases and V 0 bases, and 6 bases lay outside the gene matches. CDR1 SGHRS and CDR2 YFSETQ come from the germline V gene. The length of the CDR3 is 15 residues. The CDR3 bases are TGCGCCAGCAGCTTGGACAGGGGGCTGTTGAACGAGCAGTACTTC. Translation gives CASSLDRGLLNEQYF.

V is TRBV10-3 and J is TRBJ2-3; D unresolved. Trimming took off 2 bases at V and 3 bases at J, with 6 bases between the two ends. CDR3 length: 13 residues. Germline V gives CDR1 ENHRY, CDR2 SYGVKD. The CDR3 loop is CAISEPLTDTQYF. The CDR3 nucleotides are TGTGCCATCAGTGAGCCCTTAACAGATACGCAGTATTTT.

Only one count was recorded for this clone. As DNA, the CDR3 is TGTGCCATCGGTGGTTTGAATGGCTACACCTTC. It encodes CAIGGLNGYTF. This chain joins TRBV10-3 and TRBJ1-2, with unresolved D. V dropped 8 bases and J dropped 6 bases, with 10 bases sitting between them. The CDR3 is made up of 11 amino acids. Germline CDR1 reads ENHRY; CDR2 reads SYGVKD.

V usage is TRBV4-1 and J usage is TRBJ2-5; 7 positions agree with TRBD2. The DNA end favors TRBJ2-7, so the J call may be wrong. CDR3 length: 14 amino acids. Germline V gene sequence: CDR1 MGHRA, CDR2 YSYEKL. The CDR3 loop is CASSLPGLNYEQYF. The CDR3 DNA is TGCGCCAGCAGCCTTCCGGGACTAAACTACGAGCAGTACTTC.

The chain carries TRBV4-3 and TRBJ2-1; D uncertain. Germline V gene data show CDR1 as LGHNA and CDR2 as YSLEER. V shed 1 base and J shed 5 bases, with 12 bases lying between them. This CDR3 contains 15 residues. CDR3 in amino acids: CASSQGDWIDNEQFF. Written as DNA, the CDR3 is TGCGCCAGCAGCCAAGGCGACTGGATAGACAATGAGCAGTTCTTC.